The entry below gives a single T cell receptor (beta chain) sequence along with its context. Antigen unknown. The data belong to a study of immune evolution from preneoplasia to lung adenocarcinoma. Study information: HLA loss of heterozygosity: about 7% AIS, around 16% MIA, approximately 35% ADC, none AAH. Study-level results: Normal lung had highest clonality; later lesions appeared denser, more diverse. Top clone share appeared to fall from AAH through AIS, MIA, adenocarcinoma.

J lost 6 bases, V lost 10 bases, and 9 bases had no gene match. Germline values: CDR1 LNHDA, CDR2 SQIVND (reference sequence). The CDR3 sequence is 14 residues long. Premalignant or tumor cells were enriched by macro-dissection after pathologic assessment. This table comes from immunoSEQ multiplex PCR, and its TCRdb copy is limited to in-frame clones, with some not included. Here the sample spans 3,500 or so clones, roughly 81% being singletons. The origin of this receptor is a person aged 55-79 years with lung adenocarcinoma. The rearrangement uses TRBV19 and TRBJ2-3; 11 positions match TRBD2. Material for sequencing was FFPE minimally invasive lung adenocarcinoma tissue. CDR3 nucleotide sequence: TGTGCCACTACTAGCGGGGGCGATACGGATACGCAGTATTTT. This encodes CATTSGGDTDTQYF. The full variable domain, its missing parts supplied by reference TRBV19 and TRBJ2-3, is DGGITQSPKYLFRKEGQNVTLSCEQNLNHDAMYWYRQDPGQGLRLIYYSQIVNDFQKGDIAEGYSVSREKKESFPLTVTSAQKNPTAFYLCATTSGGDTDTQYFGPGTRLTVL.